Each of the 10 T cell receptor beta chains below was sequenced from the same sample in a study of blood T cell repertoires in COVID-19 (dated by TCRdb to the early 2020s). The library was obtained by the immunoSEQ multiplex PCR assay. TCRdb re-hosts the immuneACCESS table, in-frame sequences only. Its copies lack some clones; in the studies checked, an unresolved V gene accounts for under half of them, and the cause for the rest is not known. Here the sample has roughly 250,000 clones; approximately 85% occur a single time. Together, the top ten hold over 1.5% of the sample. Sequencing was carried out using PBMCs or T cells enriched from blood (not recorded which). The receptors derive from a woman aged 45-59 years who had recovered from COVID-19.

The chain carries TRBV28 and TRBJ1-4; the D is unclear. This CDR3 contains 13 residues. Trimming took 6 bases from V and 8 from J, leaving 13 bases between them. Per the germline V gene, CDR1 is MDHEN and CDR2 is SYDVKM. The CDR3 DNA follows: TGTGCCAGCAGAACCGGGGTTCGGGAAAAACTGTTTTTT. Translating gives CASRTGVREKLFF.

CDR3 protein: CASSGQGPSGYTF. The CDR3 coding sequence is TGTGCCAGCAGTGGGCAGGGGCCTAGTGGCTACACCTTC. V gene TRBV28 combines with J gene TRBJ1-2; D may be TRBD1 (6 bases). Germline loops: CDR1 MDHEN, CDR2 SYDVKM. Between the trimmed V and J ends, which lost 5 bases and 7 bases, there was a span of 14 bases. The CDR3 sequence is 13 residues long.

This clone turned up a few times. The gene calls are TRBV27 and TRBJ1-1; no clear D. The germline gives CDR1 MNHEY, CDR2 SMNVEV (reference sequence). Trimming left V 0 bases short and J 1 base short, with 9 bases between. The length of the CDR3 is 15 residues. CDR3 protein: CASSLSTVPNTEAFF. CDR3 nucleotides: TGTGCCAGCAGTTTATCCACAGTGCCGAACACTGAAGCTTTCTTT.

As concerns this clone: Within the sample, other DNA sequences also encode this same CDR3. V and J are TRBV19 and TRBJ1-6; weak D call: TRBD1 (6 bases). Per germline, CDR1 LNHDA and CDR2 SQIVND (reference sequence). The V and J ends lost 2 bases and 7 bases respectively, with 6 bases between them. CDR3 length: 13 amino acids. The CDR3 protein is CASSIQGNSPLHF. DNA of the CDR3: TGTGCCAGTAGTATACAGGGGAATTCACCCCTCCACTTT.

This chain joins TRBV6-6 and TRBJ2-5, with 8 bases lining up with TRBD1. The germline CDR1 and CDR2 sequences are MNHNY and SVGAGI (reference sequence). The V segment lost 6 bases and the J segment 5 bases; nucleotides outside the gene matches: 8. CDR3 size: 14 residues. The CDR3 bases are TGTGCCAGCAGAAAGACAGGGGCAGTCGAGACCCAGTACTTC. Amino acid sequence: CASRKTGAVETQYF.

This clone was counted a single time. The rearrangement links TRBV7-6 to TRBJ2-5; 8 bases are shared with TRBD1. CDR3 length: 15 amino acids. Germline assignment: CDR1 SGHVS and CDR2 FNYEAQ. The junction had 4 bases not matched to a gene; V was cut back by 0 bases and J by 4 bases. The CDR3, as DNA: TGTGCCAGCAGCTTAGCCTGGACAGGGAGAGAGACCCAGTACTTC. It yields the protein CASSLAWTGRETQYF.

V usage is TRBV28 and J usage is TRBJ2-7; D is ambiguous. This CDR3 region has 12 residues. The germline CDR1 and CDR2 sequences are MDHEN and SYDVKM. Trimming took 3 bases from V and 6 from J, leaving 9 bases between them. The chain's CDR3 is CASSFSKIEQYF. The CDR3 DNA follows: TGTGCCAGCAGTTTCAGTAAGATCGAGCAGTACTTC.

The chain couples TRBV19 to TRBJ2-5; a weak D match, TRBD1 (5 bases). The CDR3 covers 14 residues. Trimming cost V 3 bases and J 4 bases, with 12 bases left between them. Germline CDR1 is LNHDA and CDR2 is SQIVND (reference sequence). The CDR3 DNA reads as TGTGCCAGTAGTATCAGGGTTCTGTCAGAGACCCAGTACTTC. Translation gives CASSIRVLSETQYF.

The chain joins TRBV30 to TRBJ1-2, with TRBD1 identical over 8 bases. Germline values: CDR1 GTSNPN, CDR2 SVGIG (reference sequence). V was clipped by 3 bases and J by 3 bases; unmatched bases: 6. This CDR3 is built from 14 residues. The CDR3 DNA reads TGTGCCTGGAGGAGACAGGGGTTCGACTATGGCTACACCTTC. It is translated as CAWRRQGFDYGYTF.

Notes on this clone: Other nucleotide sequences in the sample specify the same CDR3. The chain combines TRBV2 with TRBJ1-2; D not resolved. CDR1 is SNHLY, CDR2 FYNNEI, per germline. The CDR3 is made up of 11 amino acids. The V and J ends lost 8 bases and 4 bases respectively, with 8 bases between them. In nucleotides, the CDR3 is TGTGCCAGCGGAACAGTCTATGGCTACACCTTC. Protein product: CASGTVYGYTF.